This T cell receptor beta chain emerged from a study of blood T cells in healthy people across ages (dated by TCRdb to about 2015). Background for the entire study: In model experiments, roughly one uniquely barcoded TCR beta cDNA molecule per two T cells was captured by template switching. To track age-related changes in TCR beta repertoire diversity, the study relied on deep sequencing normalized with unique cDNA molecular identifiers. Donors were grouped into four age groups: young (average 16 years), middle-aged (over 35), aged (around 60) and long-lived (roughly 80). Donors of different ages were randomly distributed across sequencing lanes to avoid experimental bias. For two donors (one aged 18 to 29 and one aged 80 or older), the study analyzed two additional independent replicas of 1 million unique cDNA reads from the same blood draw. General findings and caveats noted by the study authors: Because profiling used bulk unsorted PBMCs, naive and antigen-experienced compartments could not be compared conclusively. Because donor CMV infection status was unknown, age-related changes in expanded clonotypes were potentially confounded. The percentage of naive T cells measured by flow cytometry correlated strongly with observed TCR beta diversity. As age increased, observed TCR beta diversity per million T cells dropped in a roughly linear way, and a significant reduction was already evident by age about 40. Compared with the aged group, the long-lived group had more naive CD4+ T cells, fewer expanded clones and increased TCR diversity, a pattern suggesting age selection. Estimates of total diversity from one million sequenced T cells were regarded as lower bounds and underestimates.

Library generation was performed with 5' RACE. Sequenced using an Illumina HiSeq 2500. A second PCR of about 6 to 11 cycles was performed with a sample-barcoded 5' primer and a J-beta primer mix. A template-switch 5' adaptor carrying 12 random nucleotides introduced a unique molecular identifier onto each TCR beta cDNA molecule. Each sample yielded at least 3 million CDR3-containing paired-end reads. First-strand cDNA synthesis was performed from all RNA using the Mint cDNA synthesis kit, with priming by a TRBC-specific oligonucleotide. Following uracil-DNA glycosylase treatment, all cDNA underwent a first 18-cycle PCR with the universal primers M1SS and BC2_uni_R. In the source study's methods: Each sample was normalized by randomly selecting 1 million high-quality reads, each carrying a distinct molecular identifier. Instead of being binned into consensus sequences, reads that shared molecular identifiers were thrown out. MiTCR, with a Q25 quality threshold and the strictest error-elimination algorithm, was used for CDR3 identification, clonotype clustering and error correction. A nonparametric unseen species model using Euler transformation provided a lower-bound estimate of total TCR beta diversity. Clones were called with MiXCR by TCRdb after fastp trimmed the public reads at Q25, and only in-frame beta chains were retained. Here each entry gathers all rows of one CDR3 protein and keeps the most common genes and DNA. TCRdb, not the authors, supplied the V and J calls. The table for this sample lists approximately 1,000,000 distinct CDR3 sequences; 40% to 45% of them were counted only once. The ten largest clonotypes hold approximately 17% of the sample.

The roughly 42 donors, aged 6 to 90 years, were systemically healthy Caucasian individuals from Russia. About 9.1 milliliters of peripheral blood were collected from each donor into EDTA-treated Vacutainer tubes. PBMCs were isolated by Ficoll-Paque density-gradient centrifugation, with at least 6 million obtained per sample. Total RNA was extracted from PBMCs with Trizol reagent, with at least 6 micrograms obtained per sample. The percentages of naive CD45RAhigh/CD27high T cells were determined by flow cytometry on a PBMC aliquot from every donor. This clonotype has only a few counts. The antigen it recognizes is unknown. No much larger clone exists at a distance of one base, and base qualities are not known. Trimming accounts for 5 bases at V and 7 bases at J, while the number of junction bases matched to no gene is 9. Per the germline V gene (reference sequence), SEHNR is the CDR1 and FQNEAQ is the CDR2. The CDR3 spans 14 residues, from the cysteine through the phenylalanine. The retained sequence is limited to the CDR3, 42 bases, with the frame set at the first base.

This clonotype was obtained from a woman aged 55-75 years in good health. Material for sequencing was blood. Recombination joined TRBV7-9 with TRBJ1-2, with 8 bases matching TRBD1. The encoded CDR3 is CASSQIQGASGYTF. The DNA sequence reads TGTGCCAGCAGCCAAATCCAGGGGGCGAGTGGCTACACCTTC.